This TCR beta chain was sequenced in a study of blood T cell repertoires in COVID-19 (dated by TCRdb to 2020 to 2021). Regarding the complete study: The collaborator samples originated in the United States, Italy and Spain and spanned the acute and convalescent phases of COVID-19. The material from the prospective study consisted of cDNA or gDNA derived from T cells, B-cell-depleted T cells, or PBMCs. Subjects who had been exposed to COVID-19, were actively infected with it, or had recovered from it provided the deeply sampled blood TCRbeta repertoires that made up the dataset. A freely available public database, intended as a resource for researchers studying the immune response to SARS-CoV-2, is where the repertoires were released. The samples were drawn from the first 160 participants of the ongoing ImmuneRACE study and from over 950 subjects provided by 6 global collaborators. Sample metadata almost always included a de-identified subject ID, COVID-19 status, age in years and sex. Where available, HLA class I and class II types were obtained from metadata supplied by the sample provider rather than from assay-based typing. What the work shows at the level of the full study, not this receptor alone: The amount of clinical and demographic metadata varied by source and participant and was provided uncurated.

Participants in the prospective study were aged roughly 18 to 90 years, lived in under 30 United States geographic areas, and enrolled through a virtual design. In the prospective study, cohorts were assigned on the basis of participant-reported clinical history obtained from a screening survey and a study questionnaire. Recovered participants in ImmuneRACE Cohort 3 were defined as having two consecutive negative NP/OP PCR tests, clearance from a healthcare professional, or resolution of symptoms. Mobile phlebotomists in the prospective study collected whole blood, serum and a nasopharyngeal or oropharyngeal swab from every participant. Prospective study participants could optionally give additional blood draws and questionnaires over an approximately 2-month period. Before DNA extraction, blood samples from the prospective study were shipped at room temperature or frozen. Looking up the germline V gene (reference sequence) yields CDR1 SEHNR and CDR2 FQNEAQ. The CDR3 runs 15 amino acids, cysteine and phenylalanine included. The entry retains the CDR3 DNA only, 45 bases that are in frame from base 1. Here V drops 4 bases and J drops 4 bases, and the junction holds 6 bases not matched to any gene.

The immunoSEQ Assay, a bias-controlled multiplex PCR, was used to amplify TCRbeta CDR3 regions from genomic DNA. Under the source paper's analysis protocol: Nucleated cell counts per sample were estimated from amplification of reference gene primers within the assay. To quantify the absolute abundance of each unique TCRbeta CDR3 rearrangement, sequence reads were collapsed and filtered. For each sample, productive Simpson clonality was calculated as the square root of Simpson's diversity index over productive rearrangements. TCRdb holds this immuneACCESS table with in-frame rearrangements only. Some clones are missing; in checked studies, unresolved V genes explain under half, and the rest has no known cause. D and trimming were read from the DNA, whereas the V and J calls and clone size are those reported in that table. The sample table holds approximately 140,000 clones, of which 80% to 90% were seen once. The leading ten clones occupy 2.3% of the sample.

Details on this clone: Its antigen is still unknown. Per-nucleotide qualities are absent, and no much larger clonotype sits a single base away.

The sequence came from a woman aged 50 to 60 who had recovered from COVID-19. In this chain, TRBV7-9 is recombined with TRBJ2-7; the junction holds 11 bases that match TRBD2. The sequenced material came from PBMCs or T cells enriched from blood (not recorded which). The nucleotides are TGTGCCAGCAGCTCACCGGGACTAGCGGATTACGAGCAGTACTTC. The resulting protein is CASSSPGLADYEQYF. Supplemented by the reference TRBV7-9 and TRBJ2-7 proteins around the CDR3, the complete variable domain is DTGVSQNPRHKITKRGQNVTFRCDPISEHNRLYWYRQTLGQGPEFLTYFQNEAQLEKSRLLSDRFSAERPKGSFSTLEIQRTEQGDSAMYLCASSSPGLADYEQYFGPGTRLTVT.